This TCR beta chain came from a study of blood T cells in healthy people across ages. This CDR3 has 15 residues. Trimming took 0 bases from V and 3 from J, leaving 12 bases between them. Per the germline V gene, CDR1 is WSHSY and CDR2 is SAAADI. Primers used in a second PCR of about 6 to 11 cycles were a sample-barcoded 5' primer and a J-beta primer mix. Every cDNA was tagged by a template-switch adaptor with 12 random nucleotides. Every sample returned 2.5 million or more CDR3-containing paired-end reads. TCRdb independently ran MiXCR on the 5' RACE reads; one entry per CDR3 protein. The profile shows around 1,900,000 distinct CDR3 sequences, about 39% of them singletons.

The chain has TRBV10-2 and TRBJ2-7; no firm D call. The sequenced material came from blood. This sequence was found in a human donor in good health. The CDR3 region is CASSESGYLNYEQYF. CDR3 in DNA: TGCGCCAGCAGTGAGTCAGGGTATCTAAACTACGAGCAGTACTTC.